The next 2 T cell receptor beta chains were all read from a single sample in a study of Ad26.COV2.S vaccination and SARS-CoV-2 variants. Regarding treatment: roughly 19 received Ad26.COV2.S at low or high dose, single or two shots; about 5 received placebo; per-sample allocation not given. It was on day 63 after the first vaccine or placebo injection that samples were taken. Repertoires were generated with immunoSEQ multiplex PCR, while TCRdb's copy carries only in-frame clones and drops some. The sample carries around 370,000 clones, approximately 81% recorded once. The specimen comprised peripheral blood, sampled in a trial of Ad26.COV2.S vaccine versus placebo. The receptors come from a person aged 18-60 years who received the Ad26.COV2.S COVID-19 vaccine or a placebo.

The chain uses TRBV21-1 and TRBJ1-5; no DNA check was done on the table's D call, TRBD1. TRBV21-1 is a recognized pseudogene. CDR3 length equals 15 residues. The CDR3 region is CASSKGDRVGQPQHF. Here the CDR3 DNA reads TGTGCCAGCAGCAAGGGGGACAGGGTGGGTCAGCCCCAGCATTTT.

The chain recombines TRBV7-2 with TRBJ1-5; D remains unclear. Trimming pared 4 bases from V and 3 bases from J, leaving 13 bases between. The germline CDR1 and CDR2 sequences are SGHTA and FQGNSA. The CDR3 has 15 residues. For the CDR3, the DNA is TGTGCCAGCAGCTCCAGGTCCGGGCCCAATCAGCCCCAGCATTTT. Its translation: CASSSRSGPNQPQHF.